The 29 T cell receptor beta chains below were found in one sample sequenced in a study of T cell responses to AZD1222 COVID-19 vaccine (dated by TCRdb to the early 2020s). According to the study, the label for this sample's time point signals: baseline before first vaccination. The treatment or condition label, read with the paper, signifies: meningococcal conjugate vaccine given as trial control. Receptor libraries were prepared by the immunoSEQ multiplex PCR assay. TCRdb provides this immuneACCESS table in a form limited to in-frame rearrangements. Some clones are lacking; in checked studies, under half of them reflect an unresolved V gene, and why the rest are absent is not known. Recorded for this sample are some 130,000 clones; roughly 88% of them occurred a single time. The ten largest clonotypes hold roughly a sixth of the sample. The input for sequencing was peripheral blood, taken on day 0 of MenACWY control vaccination. The receptors originated from an adult in good health.

The CDR3 DNA is TGTGCCAGCAGCAAAGGAGGGTATTCAACGGATGAGCAGTTCTTC. Translated, it gives CASSKGGYSTDEQFF. The chain has TRBV9 and TRBJ2-1, with D perhaps TRBD2 (6 bases). V was shortened by 4 bases and J by 8 bases, with 19 bases between the two germline ends. In germline, CDR1 is SGDLS, CDR2 YYNGEE. The CDR3 runs 15 residues.

The rearrangement joins TRBV6-6 to TRBJ1-5; TRBD1 agrees at 8 bases. The germline V gene encodes CDR1 MNHNY and CDR2 SVGAGI (reference sequence). After removal of 0 bases from V and 2 bases from J, the junction contained 3 bases not matched to a gene. CDR3 size: 16 residues. DNA for the CDR3: TGTGCCAGCAGTTACTCCGGACAGGGTCGCAATCAGCCCCAGCATTTT. This encodes CASSYSGQGRNQPQHF.

The chain joins TRBV10-2 to TRBJ2-2; a possible D gene is TRBD1 (5 bases). The CDR3 contains 13 residues. V lost 5 bases and J lost 4, with 8 bases in between. CDR1 and CDR2 from the germline V gene are WSHSY and SAAADI. In DNA form, the CDR3 reads TGCGCCAGCAGTCTGGGGCTCACCGGGGAGCTGTTTTTT. Amino acids: CASSLGLTGELFF.

The rearrangement joins TRBV2 to TRBJ1-4; D remains unclear. Germline CDR1 reads SNHLY; CDR2 reads FYNNEI. The CDR3 consists of 14 residues. V was clipped by 1 base and J by 7 bases, with 10 bases between them. The CDR3 is CASSEELAGEKLFF. As DNA, the CDR3 is TGTGCCAGCAGTGAAGAGTTGGCTGGTGAAAAACTGTTTTTT.

The chain recombines TRBV24-1 with TRBJ2-3, with 10 bases fitting TRBD2. The V gene's germline CDR1 is KGHDR and CDR2 SFDVKD. The trim removed 7 bases at V and 4 bases at J, leaving 4 bases unmatched. The CDR3 is 14 residues long. Here the CDR3 DNA reads TGTGCCACCAGGGCTAGCGGGAGTGCAGATACGCAGTATTTT. Translated: CATRASGSADTQYF.

Only one count was recorded for this clone. The CDR3 region is CASSLARGTSNQPQHF. The CDR3 bases are TGTGCCAGCAGCTTAGCGCGGGGGACGAGCAATCAGCCCCAGCATTTT. The rearrangement joins TRBV7-9 to TRBJ1-5, with a tentative D call TRBD1 (5 bases). V lost 0 bases and J 1 base, leaving 10 bases between the germline ends. This CDR3 is built from 16 residues. Per germline, CDR1 SEHNR and CDR2 FQNEAQ (reference sequence).

V and J are TRBV29-1 and TRBJ2-7; D remains ambiguous. This CDR3 contains 12 residues. V was pared by 6 bases and J by 2 bases, with 11 bases between. Germline V lookup: CDR1 SQVTM, CDR2 ANQGSEA. CDR3 sequence reads: CSVGPSTYEQYF. DNA of the CDR3: TGCAGCGTCGGCCCGAGCACCTACGAGCAGTACTTC.

The table lists this clone with a few counts. The CDR3 DNA sequence: TGTGCCAGTAGTATTGGAGGGAAAGGGGACGAGCAGTACTTC. It translates to CASSIGGKGDEQYF. This chain uses TRBV19 with TRBJ2-7, with a tentative D call TRBD2 (6 bases). The length of the CDR3 is 14 residues. Trimming shortened V by 3 bases and J by 5 bases, and 14 bases separated the two germline ends. Germline V CDR1 and CDR2: LNHDA, SQIVND (reference sequence).

The chain recombines TRBV21-1 with TRBJ2-7; the DNA was not used to check the table's D call, TRBD2. TRBV21-1 is described as a pseudogene. The CDR3 spans 17 residues. CDR3: CASSTGTSGRYRNEQYF. CDR3 DNA: TGTGCCAGCAGCACCGGGACTAGCGGGAGGTATAGGAACGAGCAGTACTTC.

This chain connects TRBV30 to TRBJ1-5; D gene unclear. Germline V gene data show CDR1 as GTSNPN and CDR2 as SVGIG (reference sequence). V lost 1 base and J lost 4, with 11 bases in between. This CDR3 is 14 amino acids long. CDR3 DNA: TGTGCCTGGAGTGGGAGAGGCGATAATCAGCCCCAGCATTTT. Protein sequence: CAWSGRGDNQPQHF.

This rearrangement joins TRBV19 to TRBJ2-2, with TRBD2 matching over 9 bases. V lost 4 bases to trimming and J lost 4 bases; unmatched junction nucleotides: 7. This CDR3 is built from 16 residues. CDR1 LNHDA and CDR2 SQIVND come from the germline V gene (reference sequence). DNA of the CDR3: TGTGCCAGTAGTAGGAGACTAGCGGTTGTCACCGGGGAGCTGTTTTTT. Protein: CASSRRLAVVTGELFF.

The chain couples TRBV5-4 to TRBJ2-1; perhaps TRBD2 as D (6 bases). Germline CDR1 reads SGHNT; CDR2 reads YYREEE (reference sequence). This CDR3 is 15 amino acids long. V was pared by 2 bases and J by 0 bases, with 9 bases between. The CDR3 DNA is TGTGCCAGCAGCTTCGGGACTCTCTCCTACAATGAGCAGTTCTTC. Translated, it gives CASSFGTLSYNEQFF.

The chain uses TRBV6-2 or TRBV6-3 and TRBJ2-1, with 7 bases aligning to TRBD1. The CDR3 loop spans 16 amino acids. With 3 bases clipped from V and 4 bases from J, the junction kept 9 bases outside the gene matches. Germline CDR1 is MNHEY and CDR2 is SVGEGT. The CDR3, as DNA: TGTGCCAGCAGTTATTTTCGGACAGGAATATACAATGAGCAGTTCTTC. Residues: CASSYFRTGIYNEQFF.

The chain uses TRBV29-1 and TRBJ1-3; D is unclear. The CDR3 sequence is 13 residues long. The V and J ends lost 6 bases and 4 bases respectively, with 13 bases between them. CDR1 is SQVTM and CDR2 is ANQGSEA in the germline V gene. The CDR3 DNA reads TGCAGCGTCAGGATCTCGGGGGGAAACACCATATATTTT. It yields the protein CSVRISGGNTIYF.

The count of this clone is one. V and J are TRBV9 and TRBJ2-2; D gene ambiguous. The CDR3 covers 16 residues. Germline lookup yields CDR1 SGDLS and CDR2 YYNGEE. V was pared by 0 bases and J by 0 bases, with 9 bases between. The CDR3 DNA sequence: TGTGCCAGCAGCGTAGACGGCGGCGCGAACACCGGGGAGCTGTTTTTT. Its translation: CASSVDGGANTGELFF.

The chain joins TRBV6-5 to TRBJ2-3; TRBD2 matches 7 bases. This CDR3 is 13 amino acids long. Germline V CDR1 and CDR2: MNHEY, SVGAGI. V lost 6 bases, J lost 2 bases, and 2 bases stayed unmatched. The CDR3 DNA follows: TGTGCCAGCAGACGGGAGGCCACAGATACGCAGTATTTT. It encodes CASRREATDTQYF.

The chain recombines TRBV28 with TRBJ2-7; a weak D match, TRBD1 (5 bases). The CDR3 spans 12 residues. The V end lost 4 bases, the J end lost 7 bases, and 11 bases lay between the germline ends. Germline loops: CDR1 MDHEN, CDR2 SYDVKM. CDR3 sequence: CASSYRTWEQYF. The CDR3, as DNA: TGTGCCAGCAGTTACAGGACGTGGGAGCAGTACTTC.

Note on this clone: One end of the junction varies from germline; a read error may be responsible. The rearrangement uses TRBV20-1 and TRBJ1-4; D is uncertain. CDR3 length: 10 amino acids. Germline V gene data show CDR1 as DFQATT and CDR2 as SNEGSKA (reference sequence). The CDR3 bases are TGCAGTGCTGTCGGGCGACCCTGGGCTTTT. Translation: CSAVGRPWAF.

The rearrangement uses TRBV7-9 and TRBJ1-1; D perhaps matches TRBD1 (6 bases). CDR3 size: 15 residues. Per the germline V gene, CDR1 is SEHNR and CDR2 is FQNEAQ (reference sequence). Trimming took 8 bases from V and 1 from J, leaving 17 bases between them. Here the CDR3 reads CASHDLGAANTEAFF. CDR3 nucleotides: TGTGCCAGCCATGATCTGGGGGCAGCGAACACTGAAGCTTTCTTT.

CDR3 in DNA: TGTGCCAGCAGTGAATCGACAGGGTCGAAGCTGTTTTTT. Protein sequence: CASSESTGSKLFF. The chain employs TRBV6-4 and TRBJ1-4; 7 positions agree with TRBD1. Germline V gives CDR1 MRHNA, CDR2 SNTAGT. Germline trimming cut 3 bases from V and 14 bases from J; bases unmatched to any gene: 9. The CDR3 totals 13 residues.

Notes on this clone: A read error may produce the germline difference seen at one junction end. The CDR3 nucleotides read TGTGCCAGCAATTTATCGCGCCGATTTTTGACCTTC. This sequence encodes CASNLSRRFLTF. J is TRBJ1-2 and V is TRBV28; no reliable D call. CDR1 MDHEN and CDR2 SYDVKM come from the germline V gene. The length of the CDR3 is 12 residues.

V usage is TRBV9 and J usage is TRBJ2-7; TRBD2 matches at 10 bases. Germline V lookup: CDR1 SGDLS, CDR2 YYNGEE. V shed 0 bases and J 6 bases; nucleotides not matched to a gene: 3. This CDR3 has 14 residues. DNA of the CDR3: TGTGCCAGCAGCGTAGGTCTAGCGGGAGCCGAGCAGTACTTC. It is translated as CASSVGLAGAEQYF.

The CDR3 here is CSASSLYEQYF. In nucleotides, the CDR3 is TGCAGTGCTAGCAGTCTGTACGAGCAGTACTTC. The J gene is TRBJ2-7, the V gene TRBV20-1; no clear D gene. CDR1 and CDR2 from the germline V gene are DFQATT and SNEGSKA (reference sequence). The CDR3 runs to 11 residues. Trimming removed 3 bases from V and 4 bases from J, with 7 bases in between.

V is TRBV18 and J is TRBJ1-2; 10 bases are shared with TRBD1. The CDR3 loop spans 14 amino acids. CDR1 KGHSH and CDR2 LQKENI come from the germline V gene. The V gene end was trimmed by 7 bases and the J gene end by 5 bases; junction bases not matched to a gene: 7. The CDR3 DNA reads TGTGCCAGCTTCAAAGGACAGGGGGATTATGGCTACACCTTC. This sequence encodes CASFKGQGDYGYTF.

V and J are TRBV15 and TRBJ2-7, with D possibly being TRBD2 (5 bases). CDR3 length: 15 amino acids. Per the germline V gene, CDR1 is LNHNV and CDR2 is YYDKDF (reference sequence). V was trimmed by 1 base and J by 3 bases, leaving 13 bases between them. CDR3 DNA sequence: TGTGCCACCAGCAGAGGGACCCTCGGAGGCTACGAGCAGTACTTC. Protein product: CATSRGTLGGYEQYF.

The chain carries TRBV5-1 and TRBJ2-5; 14 bases agree with TRBD2. Per the germline V gene, CDR1 is SGHRS and CDR2 is YFSETQ. The trim removed 4 bases at V and 4 bases at J, leaving 6 bases unmatched. This CDR3 is built from 16 residues. The CDR3 DNA reads as TGCGCCAGCAGCAGACGACTAGCGGGAGGGGGAGAGACCCAGTACTTC. Residues: CASSRRLAGGGETQYF.

The J gene is TRBJ2-3, the V gene TRBV19; D is perhaps TRBD1 (6 bases). Germline V gives CDR1 LNHDA, CDR2 SQIVND (reference sequence). This CDR3 is built from 13 residues. Deletions cut 3 bases from V and 3 bases from J, with 7 bases between. CDR3 nucleotide sequence: TGTGCCAGTAGTATTCAGGGGACAGATACGCAGTATTTT. Protein product: CASSIQGTDTQYF. The full variable domain, its missing parts supplied by reference TRBV19 and TRBJ2-3, is DGGITQSPKYLFRKEGQNVTLSCEQNLNHDAMYWYRQDPGQGLRLIYYSQIVNDFQKGDIAEGYSVSREKKESFPLTVTSAQKNPTAFYLCASSIQGTDTQYFGPGTRLTVL.

CDR3 DNA sequence: TGTGCCAGCAGCAAAGAGGGGCCAAGTCAGCCCCAGCATTTT. Protein sequence: CASSKEGPSQPQHF. V gene TRBV21-1 combines with J gene TRBJ1-5; the table assigns TRBD1, which was not confirmed against the DNA. TRBV21-1 is noted as a pseudogene. The CDR3 contains 14 residues.

V gene TRBV28 combines with J gene TRBJ1-2; D ambiguous. This CDR3 is 11 amino acids long. Looked up from germline, CDR1 is MDHEN and CDR2 is SYDVKM. V lost 6 bases to trimming and J lost 8 bases, with 10 bases between them. CDR3 in amino acids: CASRFLNGYTF. CDR3 nucleotides: TGTGCCAGCAGATTTTTAAACGGCTACACCTTC.